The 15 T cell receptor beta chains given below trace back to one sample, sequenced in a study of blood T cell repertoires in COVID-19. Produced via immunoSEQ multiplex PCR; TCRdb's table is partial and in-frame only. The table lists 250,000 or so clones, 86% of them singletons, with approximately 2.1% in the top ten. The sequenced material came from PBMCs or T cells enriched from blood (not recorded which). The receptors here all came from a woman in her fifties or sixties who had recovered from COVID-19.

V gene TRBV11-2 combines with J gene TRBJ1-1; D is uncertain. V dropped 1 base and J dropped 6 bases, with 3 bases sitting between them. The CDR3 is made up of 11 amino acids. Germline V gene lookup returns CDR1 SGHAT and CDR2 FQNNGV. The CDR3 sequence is CASSLVSEAFF. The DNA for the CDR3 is TGTGCCAGCAGCTTAGTATCTGAAGCTTTCTTT.

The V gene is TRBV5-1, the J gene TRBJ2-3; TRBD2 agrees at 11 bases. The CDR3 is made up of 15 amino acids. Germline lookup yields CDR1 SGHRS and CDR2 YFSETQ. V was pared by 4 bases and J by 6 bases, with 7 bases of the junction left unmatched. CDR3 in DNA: TGCGCCAGCAGCGTACTAGCGGGAGTCGATGATACGCAGTATTTT. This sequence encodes CASSVLAGVDDTQYF.

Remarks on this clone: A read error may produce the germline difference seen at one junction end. Here the CDR3 DNA reads TGTGCCAGCAGCTTAGTTATTGGGGCTAACGAAAAACTGTTTTTT. This codes for CASSLVIGANEKLFF. V usage is TRBV7-2 and J usage is TRBJ1-4; maybe TRBD1 (5 bases). There are 15 residues in the CDR3. Germline CDR1 is SGHTA and CDR2 is FQGNSA.

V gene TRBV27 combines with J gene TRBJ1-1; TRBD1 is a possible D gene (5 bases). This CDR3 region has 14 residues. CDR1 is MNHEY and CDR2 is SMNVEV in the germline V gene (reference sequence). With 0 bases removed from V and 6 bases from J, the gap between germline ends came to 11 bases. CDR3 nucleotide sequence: TGTGCCAGCAGTTTATCCAGGGTGCGGCCTGAAGCTTTCTTT. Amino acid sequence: CASSLSRVRPEAFF.

CDR3 nucleotide sequence: TGTGCCAGCAGCTTACACGGAGGCGACAATGAGCAGTTCTTC. Protein sequence: CASSLHGGDNEQFF. V is TRBV11-2 and J is TRBJ2-1; weak D call: TRBD2 (5 bases). This CDR3 contains 14 residues. Germline V gives CDR1 SGHAT, CDR2 FQNNGV. V lost 2 bases and J 5 bases, leaving 10 bases between the germline ends.

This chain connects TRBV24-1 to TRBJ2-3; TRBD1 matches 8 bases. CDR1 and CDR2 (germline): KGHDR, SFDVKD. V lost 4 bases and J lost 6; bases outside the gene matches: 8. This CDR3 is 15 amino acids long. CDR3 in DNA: TGTGCCACCAGTGAAAGGACAGGGCCTGGGGATACGCAGTATTTT. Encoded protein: CATSERTGPGDTQYF.

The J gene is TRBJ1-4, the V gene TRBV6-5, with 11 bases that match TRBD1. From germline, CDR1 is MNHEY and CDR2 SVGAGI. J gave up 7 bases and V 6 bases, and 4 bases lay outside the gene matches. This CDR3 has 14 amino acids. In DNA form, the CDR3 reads TGTGCCAGCAGACGGACAGGGGGCGGTGAAAAACTGTTTTTT. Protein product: CASRRTGGGEKLFF.

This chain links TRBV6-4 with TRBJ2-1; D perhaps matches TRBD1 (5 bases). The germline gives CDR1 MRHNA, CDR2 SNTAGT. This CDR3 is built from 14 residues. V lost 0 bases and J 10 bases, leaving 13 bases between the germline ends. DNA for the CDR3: TGTGCCAGCAGTGACTCGATAGGGGCAAACGAGCAGTTCTTC. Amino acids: CASSDSIGANEQFF.

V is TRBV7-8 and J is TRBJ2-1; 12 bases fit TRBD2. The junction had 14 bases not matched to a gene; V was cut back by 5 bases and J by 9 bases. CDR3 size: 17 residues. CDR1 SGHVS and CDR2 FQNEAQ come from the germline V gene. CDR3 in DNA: TGTGCCAGCAGCAGAAGACTAGCGGGGGATGGTAGGTTTGAGCAGTTCTTC. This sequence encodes CASSRRLAGDGRFEQFF. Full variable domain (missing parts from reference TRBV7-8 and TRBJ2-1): GAGVSQSPRYKVAKRGQDVALRCDPISGHVSLFWYQQALGQGPEFLTYFQNEAQLDKSGLPSDRFFAERPEGSVSTLKIQRTQQEDSAVYLCASSRRLAGDGRFEQFFGPGTRLTVL.

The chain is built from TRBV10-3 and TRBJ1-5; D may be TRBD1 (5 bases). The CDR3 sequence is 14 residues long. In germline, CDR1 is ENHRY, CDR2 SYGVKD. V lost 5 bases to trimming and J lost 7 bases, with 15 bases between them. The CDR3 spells CAISPGTPIQPQHF. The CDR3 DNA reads TGTGCCATCAGTCCCGGGACTCCTATCCAGCCCCAGCATTTT.

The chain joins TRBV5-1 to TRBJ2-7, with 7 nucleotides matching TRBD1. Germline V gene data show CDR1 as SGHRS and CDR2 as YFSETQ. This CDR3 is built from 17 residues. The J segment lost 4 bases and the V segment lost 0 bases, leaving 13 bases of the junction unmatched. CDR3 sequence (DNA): TGCGCCAGCAGCTTGGAAGGGGCAGGGGGTCGGGTATACGAGCAGTACTTC. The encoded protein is CASSLEGAGGRVYEQYF.

The CDR3 protein is CASSLVSGTASHQPQHF. CDR3 bases: TGTGCCAGCAGCTTAGTATCCGGGACAGCAAGTCATCAGCCCCAGCATTTT. J is TRBJ1-5 and V is TRBV7-2; 7 bases agree with TRBD1. Germline CDR1 SGHTA, CDR2 FQGNSA. Trimming took 1 base from V and 5 from J; bases not matched to a gene: 11. The CDR3 runs to 17 residues. Full variable domain (outside the CDR3, taken from reference TRBV7-2 and TRBJ1-5): GAGVSQSPSNKVTEKGKDVELRCDPISGHTALYWYRQSLGQGLEFLIYFQGNSAPDKSGLPSDRFSAERTGGSVSTLTIQRTQQEDSAVYLCASSLVSGTASHQPQHFGDGTRLSIL.

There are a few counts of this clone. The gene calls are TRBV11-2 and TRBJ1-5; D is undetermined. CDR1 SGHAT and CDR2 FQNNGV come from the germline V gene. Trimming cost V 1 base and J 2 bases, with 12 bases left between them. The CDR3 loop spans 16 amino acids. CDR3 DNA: TGTGCCAGCAGCTTAGGAGAGAATATGGGCAATCAGCCCCAGCATTTT. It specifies CASSLGENMGNQPQHF.

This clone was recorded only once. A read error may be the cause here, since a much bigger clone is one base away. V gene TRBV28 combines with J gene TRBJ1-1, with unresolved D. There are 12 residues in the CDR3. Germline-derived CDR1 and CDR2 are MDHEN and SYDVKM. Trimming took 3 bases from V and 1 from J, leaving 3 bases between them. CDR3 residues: CASSFQNTEAFF. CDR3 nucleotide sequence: TGTGCCAGCAGTTTTCAGAACACTGAAGCTTTCTTT. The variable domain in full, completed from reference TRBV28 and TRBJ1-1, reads DVKVTQSSRYLVKRTGEKVFLECVQDMDHENMFWYRQDPGLGLRLIYFSYDVKMKEKGDIPEGYSVSREKKERFSLILESASTNQTSMYLCASSFQNTEAFFGQGTRLTVV.

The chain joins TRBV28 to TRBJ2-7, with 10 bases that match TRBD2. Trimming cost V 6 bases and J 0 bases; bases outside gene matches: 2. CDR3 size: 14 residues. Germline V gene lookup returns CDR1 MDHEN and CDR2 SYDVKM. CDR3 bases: TGTGCCAGCAGCTTAGCGGGAGGCTCCTACGAGCAGTACTTC. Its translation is CASSLAGGSYEQYF.